This T cell receptor (delta chain) appears in the sequencing data of a study of Vδ1+ human thymocytes. General study results and limits: Highly polyclonal TRG and TRD repertoires with Gaussian CDR3 length distributions appeared in thymus.

Sequences come from RNA converted to cDNA by reverse transcription. The CDR3 regions were amplified by multiplex PCR from V-gene primers to a constant-region primer. TCRdb reanalysed the multiplex PCR reads with CATT. Among more than 50,000 delta-chain clones listed, approximately 16% were seen once. Comments on this clone: Its antigen is undetermined.

The CDR3 totals 18 residues. CDR1 and CDR2 (germline): TSWWSYY, QGS. The germline V and J ends were trimmed by 1 base and 0 bases, with 18 bases remaining between them. Sequencing used Vdelta1+ gamma-delta thymocytes from the thymus. Subset defined: FACS-sorted CD3+ TCRalphabeta- TCRVdelta1+ TCRVdelta2- thymocytes. The receptor's source is a boy in the first two years of life who had congenital heart surgery. The chain carries TRDV1 and TRDJ1, with D perhaps matching TRDD2 (6 bases). CDR3: CALGEPDLFLRDTDKLIF. The CDR3 nucleotides are TGTGCTCTTGGGGAACCAGATCTCTTCCTGCGCGACACCGATAAACTCATCTTT.